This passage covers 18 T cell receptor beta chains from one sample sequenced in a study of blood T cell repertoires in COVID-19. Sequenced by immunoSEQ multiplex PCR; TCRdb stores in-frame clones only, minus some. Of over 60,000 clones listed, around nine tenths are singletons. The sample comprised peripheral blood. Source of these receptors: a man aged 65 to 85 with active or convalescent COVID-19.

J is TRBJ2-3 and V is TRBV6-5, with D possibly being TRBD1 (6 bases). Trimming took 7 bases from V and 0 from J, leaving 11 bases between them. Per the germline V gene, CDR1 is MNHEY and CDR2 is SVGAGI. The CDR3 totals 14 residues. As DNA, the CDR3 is TGTGCCAGCAAGGAGACAGGTAGCACAGATACGCAGTATTTT. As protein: CASKETGSTDTQYF.

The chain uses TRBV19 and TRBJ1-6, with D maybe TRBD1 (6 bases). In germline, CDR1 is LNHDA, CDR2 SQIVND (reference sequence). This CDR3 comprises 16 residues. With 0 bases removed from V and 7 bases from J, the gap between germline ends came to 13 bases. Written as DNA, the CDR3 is TGTGCCAGTAGTATAGAGTGGGGGCTGGGGAATTCACCCCTCCACTTT. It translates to CASSIEWGLGNSPLHF.

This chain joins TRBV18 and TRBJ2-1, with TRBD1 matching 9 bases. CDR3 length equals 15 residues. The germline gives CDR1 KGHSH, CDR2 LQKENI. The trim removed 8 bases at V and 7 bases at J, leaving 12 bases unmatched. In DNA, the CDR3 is TGTGCCAGCAGAGAAGAGGACAGGGGTACTAATGAGCAGTTCTTC. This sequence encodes CASREEDRGTNEQFF.

The CDR3 loop reads CSASGAGEQFF. For the CDR3, the DNA is TGCAGTGCTAGTGGGGCGGGTGAGCAGTTCTTC. V is TRBV20-1 and J is TRBJ2-1; D may correspond to TRBD1 or TRBD2 (5 bases each). This CDR3 has 11 amino acids. Deletions cut 3 bases from V and 9 bases from J, with 9 bases between. The germline CDR1 and CDR2 sequences are DFQATT and SNEGSKA (reference sequence).

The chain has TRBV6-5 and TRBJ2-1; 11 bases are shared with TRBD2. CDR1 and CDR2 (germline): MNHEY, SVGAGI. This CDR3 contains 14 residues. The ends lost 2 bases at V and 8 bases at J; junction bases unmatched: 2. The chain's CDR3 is CASSYGTSGDEQFF. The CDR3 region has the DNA TGTGCCAGCAGTTACGGGACTAGCGGTGATGAGCAGTTCTTC.

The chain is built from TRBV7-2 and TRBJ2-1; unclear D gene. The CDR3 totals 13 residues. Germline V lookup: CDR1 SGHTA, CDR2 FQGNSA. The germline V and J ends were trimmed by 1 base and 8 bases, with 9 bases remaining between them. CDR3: CASSLGLEDEQFF. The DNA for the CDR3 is TGTGCCAGCAGCTTAGGCCTAGAGGATGAGCAGTTCTTC.

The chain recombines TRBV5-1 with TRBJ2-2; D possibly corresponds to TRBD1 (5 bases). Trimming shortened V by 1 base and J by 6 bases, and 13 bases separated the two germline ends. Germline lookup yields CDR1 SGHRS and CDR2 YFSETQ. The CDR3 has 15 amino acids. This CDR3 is CASSLRSGMSGELFF. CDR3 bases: TGCGCCAGCAGCTTGCGGTCAGGGATGTCCGGGGAGCTGTTTTTT. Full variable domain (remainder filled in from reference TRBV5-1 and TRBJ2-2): KAGVTQTPRYLIKTRGQQVTLSCSPISGHRSVSWYQQTPGQGLQFLFEYFSETQRNKGNFPGRFSGRQFSNSRSEMNVSTLELGDSALYLCASSLRSGMSGELFFGEGSRLTVL.

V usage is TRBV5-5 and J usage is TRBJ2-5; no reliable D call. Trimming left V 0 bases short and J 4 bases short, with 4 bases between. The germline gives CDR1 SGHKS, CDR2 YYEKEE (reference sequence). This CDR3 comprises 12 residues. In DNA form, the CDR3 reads TGTGCCAGCAGCTTGGGGGCAGAGACCCAGTACTTC. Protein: CASSLGAETQYF.

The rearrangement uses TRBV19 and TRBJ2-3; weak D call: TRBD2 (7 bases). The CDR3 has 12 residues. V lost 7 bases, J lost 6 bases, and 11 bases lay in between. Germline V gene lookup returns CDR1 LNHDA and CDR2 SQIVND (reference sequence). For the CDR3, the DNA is TGTGCCAGTACGCGCGGGGGCGATACGCAGTATTTT. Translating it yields CASTRGGDTQYF. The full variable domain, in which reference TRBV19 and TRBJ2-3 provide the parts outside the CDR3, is DGGITQSPKYLFRKEGQNVTLSCEQNLNHDAMYWYRQDPGQGLRLIYYSQIVNDFQKGDIAEGYSVSREKKESFPLTVTSAQKNPTAFYLCASTRGGDTQYFGPGTRLTVL.

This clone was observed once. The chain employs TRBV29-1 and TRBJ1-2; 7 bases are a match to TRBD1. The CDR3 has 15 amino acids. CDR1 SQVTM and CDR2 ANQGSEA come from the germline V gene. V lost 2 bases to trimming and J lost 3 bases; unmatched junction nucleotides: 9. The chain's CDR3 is CSVEPTGQGYYGYTF. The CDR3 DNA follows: TGCAGCGTTGAACCGACAGGGCAGGGGTACTATGGCTACACCTTC.

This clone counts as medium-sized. CDR3 protein: CASSFSAGNTIYF. The CDR3 nucleotides are TGTGCCAGCAGTTTTTCCGCTGGAAACACCATATATTTT. This rearrangement joins TRBV2 to TRBJ1-3, with unresolved D. The CDR3 contains 13 residues. V lost 5 bases to trimming and J lost 2 bases, with 7 bases between them. The germline gives CDR1 SNHLY, CDR2 FYNNEI.

The CDR3 sequence: CASSPSGRQYF. The CDR3 DNA reads TGTGCCAGCAGCCCTTCGGGAAGGCAGTACTTC. The chain couples TRBV7-6 to TRBJ2-7; TRBD2 is a possible D gene (5 bases). CDR3 length: 11 residues. CDR1 and CDR2 (germline): SGHVS, FNYEAQ. The V end lost 5 bases, the J end lost 9 bases, and 11 bases lay between the germline ends.

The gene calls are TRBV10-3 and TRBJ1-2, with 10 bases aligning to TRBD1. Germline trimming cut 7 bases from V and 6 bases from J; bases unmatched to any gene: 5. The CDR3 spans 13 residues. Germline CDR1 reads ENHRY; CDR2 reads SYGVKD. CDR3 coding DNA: TGTGCCATCACCACCGACAGGGGGCATGGCTACACCTTC. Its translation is CAITTDRGHGYTF.

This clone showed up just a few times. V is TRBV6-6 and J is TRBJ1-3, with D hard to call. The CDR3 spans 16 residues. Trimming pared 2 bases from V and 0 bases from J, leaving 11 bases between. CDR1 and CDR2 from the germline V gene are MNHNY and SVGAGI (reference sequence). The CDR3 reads CASSYQAQSSGNTIYF. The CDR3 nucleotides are TGTGCCAGCAGTTACCAGGCACAGTCCTCTGGAAACACCATATATTTT.

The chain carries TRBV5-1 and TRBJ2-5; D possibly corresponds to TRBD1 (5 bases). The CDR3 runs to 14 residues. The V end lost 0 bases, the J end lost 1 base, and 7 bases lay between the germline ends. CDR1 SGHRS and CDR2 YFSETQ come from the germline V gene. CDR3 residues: CASSLGQSQETQYF. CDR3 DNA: TGCGCCAGCAGCTTGGGACAGTCCCAAGAGACCCAGTACTTC.

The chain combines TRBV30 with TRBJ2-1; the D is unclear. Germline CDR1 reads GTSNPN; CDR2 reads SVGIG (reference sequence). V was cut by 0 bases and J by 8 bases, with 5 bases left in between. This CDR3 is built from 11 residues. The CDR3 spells CAWSVRDEQFF. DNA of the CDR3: TGTGCCTGGAGTGTTCGCGATGAGCAGTTCTTC.

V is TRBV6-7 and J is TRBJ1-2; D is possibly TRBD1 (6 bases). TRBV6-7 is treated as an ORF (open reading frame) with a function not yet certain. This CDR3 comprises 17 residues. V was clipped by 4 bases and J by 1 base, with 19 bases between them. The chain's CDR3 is CASSSGTQGGFNYGYTF. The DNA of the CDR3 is TGTGCCAGCAGTTCCGGGACACAGGGCGGATTTAACTATGGCTACACCTTC.

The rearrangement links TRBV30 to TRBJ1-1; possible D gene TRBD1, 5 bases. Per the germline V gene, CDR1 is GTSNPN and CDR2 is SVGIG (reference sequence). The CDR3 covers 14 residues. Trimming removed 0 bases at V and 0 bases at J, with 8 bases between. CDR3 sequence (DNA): TGTGCCTGGAGTGTGGGCAGGGTGAACACTGAAGCTTTCTTT. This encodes CAWSVGRVNTEAFF.